This T cell receptor beta chain was retrieved from a study of T cells in Graves' hyperthyroidism and ophthalmopathy. Across the whole study: It was at initial diagnosis, before any treatment, that peripheral blood was collected.

CDR3 length: 15 residues. V gave up 5 bases and J gave up 8 bases; unmatched junction bases: 13. The germline V gene encodes CDR1 SGHDT and CDR2 YYEEEE. The study's findings and limits: A median around 5.9 months before onset, the model predicted ophthalmopathy. Stable hyperthyroidism was separated from ophthalmopathy by a model based on 13 V-J features. In blood, most of the thyroid clonotypes expanded above 0.001 were also present.

RNA transcripts yielded amplified TCR beta CDR3 regions. TCR CDR3 regions were first amplified by RT-PCR with HTBI primers. One entry per CDR3 protein results from TCRdb running MiXCR on the multiplex PCR reads. Altogether around 500,000 distinct CDR3 sequences are present, about 16% being singletons, with the ten largest covering about 31%. This clonotype was recorded many times. The antigen is undetermined. Input material: blood. The origin of this receptor is a woman younger than 45 with Graves' ophthalmopathy. The rearrangement links TRBV5-6 to TRBJ1-1, with 9 bases lining up with TRBD1. This CDR3 is CASSLTGTGNSEAFF. The CDR3 DNA is TGTGCCAGCAGTTTAACCGGGACAGGGAATTCCGAAGCTTTCTTT.